The TCR beta chain under discussion was sequenced for a study of regulatory T cells in long-lasting Graves disease. This clonotype turned up a few times. Its target is not known. In building TCR beta libraries, iRepertoire HTBI primers were used together with Arm-PCR of CDR3 regions. TCRdb reprocessed the multiplex PCR reads via MiXCR and lists one record per CDR3 protein. The sample shows over 500,000 distinct CDR3 sequences, 15% to 20% of them seen only once. Regarding time point: newly diagnosed GD, antithyroid drugs for less than 3 months. The TCR library used RNA extracted from PBMCs. Findings and caveats of the study: Reduced TCR diversity was observed in persistent Graves' patients versus newly diagnosed patients.

The same data also went into a second study, on T cells in Graves' hyperthyroidism and ophthalmopathy. That report notes: Pregnant or lactating patients were excluded, as were those with uncontrolled infection or other autoimmune disease.

The material was peripheral blood mononuclear cells (PBMCs), obtained at new diagnosis, from a patient treated with antithyroid drugs. This clonotype originated in a man younger than 30 with Graves disease.

In DNA, the CDR3 is TGCAGTGCTAGAGATTTGTGGGGGACTAGGGGCACCGGGGAGCTGTTTTTT. Its translation is CSARDLWGTRGTGELFF. The rearrangement links TRBV20-1 to TRBJ2-2; 8 nucleotides agree with TRBD2. CDR1 and CDR2 (germline): DFQATT, SNEGSKA (reference sequence). The CDR3 extends over 17 amino acids. V lost 0 bases and J lost 4; bases outside the gene matches: 10.